These 18 T cell receptor beta chains were all obtained from the same sample, sequenced in a study of human T cells and chemical hapten exposure. Time point noted: pre-sensitization, week 0. Treatment of the sample: therapeutic diphenylcyclopropenone sensitization with weekly scalp DPC. TCRdb reanalysed the RACE reads using MiXCR and keeps one entry per CDR3 protein. Of 150,000 to 200,000 distinct CDR3 sequences in the sample, nearly 30% were seen once. This specimen was whole blood, taken in connection with sensitization to the hapten diphenylcyclopropenone (DPC). These receptors were collected from a woman younger than 45 with alopecia areata. Some clones in this sample may be carry-over from other donors' samples.

The chain joins TRBV7-2 to TRBJ1-2, with D possibly matching TRBD1 (5 bases). Germline V gene sequence: CDR1 SGHTA, CDR2 FQGNSA. The CDR3 contains 13 residues. V was cut by 5 bases and J by 0 bases, with 7 bases left in between. CDR3 sequence (DNA): TGTGCCAGCAGCATAGGGGCTAACTATGGCTACACCTTC. This codes for CASSIGANYGYTF.

This clonotype was seen ten or more times. V is TRBV19 and J is TRBJ1-4, with 7 bases fitting TRBD1. The germline V gene encodes CDR1 LNHDA and CDR2 SQIVND (reference sequence). CDR3 size: 14 residues. J gave up 10 bases and V 4 bases, and 9 bases lay outside the gene matches. The CDR3 here is CASSTGTAIVKLFF. CDR3 nucleotide sequence: TGTGCCAGTAGTACCGGGACAGCGATCGTAAAACTGTTTTTT.

The chain couples TRBV28 to TRBJ2-3; either TRBD1 or TRBD2 may supply D (5 bases each). V dropped 7 bases and J dropped 4 bases, with 15 bases sitting between them. Per germline, CDR1 MDHEN and CDR2 SYDVKM. This CDR3 is built from 14 residues. This CDR3 is CASTGSQGPDTQYF. CDR3 DNA sequence: TGTGCCAGCACTGGGAGCCAGGGCCCAGATACGCAGTATTTT.

The J gene is TRBJ1-2, the V gene TRBV28; D possibly corresponds to TRBD1 (5 bases). Germline lookup yields CDR1 MDHEN and CDR2 SYDVKM. Trimming pared 4 bases from V and 0 bases from J, leaving 18 bases between. The CDR3 covers 17 residues. The CDR3, as DNA: TGTGCCAGCAGTTCTGGGACGGCCACCCTAGCTAACTATGGCTACACCTTC. It is translated as CASSSGTATLANYGYTF.

This clonotype was counted at least ten times. The chain links TRBV5-1 to TRBJ2-1; 7 bases map to TRBD2. The CDR3 spans 15 residues. The V gene's germline CDR1 is SGHRS and CDR2 YFSETQ. V trimming: 4 bases; J trimming: 7 bases; junction bases outside the gene matches: 11. The chain's CDR3 is CASSPQTGLENEQFF. CDR3 DNA sequence: TGCGCCAGCAGCCCACAAACAGGACTAGAAAATGAGCAGTTCTTC.

This chain links TRBV7-2 with TRBJ2-3; 8 positions match TRBD2. The V gene's germline CDR1 is SGHTA and CDR2 FQGNSA. The CDR3 covers 14 residues. The V gene end was trimmed by 5 bases and the J gene end by 1 base; junction bases not matched to a gene: 2. CDR3 in amino acids: CASSISGGTDTQYF. The DNA of the CDR3 is TGTGCCAGCAGCATTAGCGGGGGCACAGATACGCAGTATTTT.

The rearrangement joins TRBV4-1 to TRBJ1-2; 8 nucleotides align to TRBD1. Trimming removed 0 bases from V and 4 bases from J; junction bases left unmatched: 4. Germline V lookup: CDR1 MGHRA, CDR2 YSYEKL. The CDR3 has 15 residues. CDR3 DNA: TGCGCCAGCAGCCAAGACAGCCAGGGGGCCTATGGCTACACCTTC. It yields the protein CASSQDSQGAYGYTF.

The rearrangement links TRBV29-1 to TRBJ2-5; D is possibly TRBD2 (6 bases). The V gene lost 6 bases and the J gene lost 7 bases, with 18 bases spanning the gap. Germline CDR1 reads SQVTM; CDR2 reads ANQGSEA. The CDR3 totals 13 residues. The CDR3: CSVKTLGGGTQYF. CDR3 bases: TGCAGCGTGAAGACTCTGGGGGGTGGGACCCAGTACTTC.

This sequence joins TRBV5-1 and TRBJ1-1; 7 positions agree with TRBD1. This CDR3 has 13 residues. Germline V lookup: CDR1 SGHRS, CDR2 YFSETQ. The ends lost 2 bases at V and 11 bases at J; junction bases unmatched: 9. The DNA for the CDR3 is TGCGCCAGCAGCTTCGACCCCGACAGGGAGGCTTTCTTT. Encoded protein: CASSFDPDREAFF.

The chain recombines TRBV28 with TRBJ1-1; 7 bases fit TRBD1. Germline trimming cut 6 bases from V and 0 bases from J; bases unmatched to any gene: 10. CDR1 is MDHEN, CDR2 SYDVKM, per germline. The CDR3 contains 16 residues. CDR3 in DNA: TGTGCCAGCAGGCGAACCGGGACAGCCCTGAACACTGAAGCTTTCTTT. This codes for CASRRTGTALNTEAFF.

The chain recombines TRBV28 with TRBJ2-2; D is perhaps TRBD2 (6 bases). The V and J ends lost 2 bases and 6 bases respectively, with 16 bases between them. Per germline, CDR1 MDHEN and CDR2 SYDVKM. The CDR3 extends over 16 amino acids. Here the CDR3 DNA reads TGTGCCAGCAGTTTAAGGGTCGGGAGCGTAGCCGGGGAGCTGTTTTTT. Encoded protein: CASSLRVGSVAGELFF.

The rearrangement joins TRBV29-1 to TRBJ1-1; D gene uncertain. V was clipped by 7 bases and J by 1 base, with 13 bases between them. This CDR3 is 13 amino acids long. The germline V gene has CDR1 SQVTM and CDR2 ANQGSEA. CDR3 nucleotides: TGCAGCGCTCGCGGCCAGACGAACACTGAAGCTTTCTTT. Translated: CSARGQTNTEAFF.

In its sample, this clonotype was seen a few times. V is TRBV2 and J is TRBJ2-3; no reliable D call. V gave up 6 bases and J gave up 0 bases, with 7 bases separating them. There are 13 residues in the CDR3. The germline CDR1 and CDR2 sequences are SNHLY and FYNNEI. In nucleotides, the CDR3 is TGTGCCAGCAGAACAACTAGCACAGATACGCAGTATTTT. This encodes CASRTTSTDTQYF.

This clonotype was seen a handful of times. The rearrangement uses TRBV5-5 and TRBJ1-5, with D uncertain. V dropped 0 bases and J dropped 6 bases, with 13 bases sitting between them. The CDR3 length is 15 residues. CDR1 SGHKS and CDR2 YYEKEE come from the germline V gene (reference sequence). The CDR3 region is CASSLAGILLQPQHF. The DNA of the CDR3 is TGTGCCAGCAGCTTGGCGGGGATCTTACTTCAGCCCCAGCATTTT. Looking up the rest from reference TRBV5-5 and TRBJ1-5 gives the full variable domain: DAGVTQSPTHLIKTRGQQVTLRCSPISGHKSVSWYQQVLGQGPQFIFQYYEKEERGRGNFPDRFSARQFPNYSSELNVNALLLGDSALYLCASSLAGILLQPQHFGDGTRLSIL.

This chain uses TRBV29-1 with TRBJ2-5, with D maybe TRBD1 (6 bases). Trimming shortened V by 6 bases and J by 2 bases, and 13 bases separated the two germline ends. CDR1 is SQVTM and CDR2 is ANQGSEA in the germline V gene. The CDR3 is 13 residues long. The DNA for the CDR3 is TGCAGCGTCACTCGACAGGTGCAAGAGACCCAGTACTTC. This codes for CSVTRQVQETQYF.

V usage is TRBV29-1 and J usage is TRBJ1-2; D remains unclear. Trimming cost V 1 base and J 6 bases, with 15 bases left between them. In germline, CDR1 is SQVTM, CDR2 ANQGSEA. The CDR3 sequence is 14 residues long. CDR3 bases: TGCAGCGTTGAAGGGGAGGCAGTGAGAGATGGCTACACCTTC. It is translated as CSVEGEAVRDGYTF.

The genes are TRBV10-3 and TRBJ2-2; 9 bases agree with TRBD1. Germline V lookup: CDR1 ENHRY, CDR2 SYGVKD. This CDR3 contains 16 residues. V dropped 4 bases and J dropped 6; count of bases not matched to a gene: 9. Here the CDR3 reads CAISAMTGGSAGELFF. DNA of the CDR3: TGTGCCATCAGTGCTATGACAGGGGGATCAGCCGGGGAGCTGTTTTTT.

The V gene is TRBV6-6, the J gene TRBJ2-5; tentative D call: TRBD2 (6 bases). V lost 6 bases, J lost 1 base, and 9 bases lay in between. CDR1 is MNHNY and CDR2 is SVGAGI in the germline V gene (reference sequence). The CDR3 totals 13 residues. The CDR3 coding sequence is TGTGCCAGCAGGAACGGGGGCCAAGAGACCCAGTACTTC. As protein: CASRNGGQETQYF.